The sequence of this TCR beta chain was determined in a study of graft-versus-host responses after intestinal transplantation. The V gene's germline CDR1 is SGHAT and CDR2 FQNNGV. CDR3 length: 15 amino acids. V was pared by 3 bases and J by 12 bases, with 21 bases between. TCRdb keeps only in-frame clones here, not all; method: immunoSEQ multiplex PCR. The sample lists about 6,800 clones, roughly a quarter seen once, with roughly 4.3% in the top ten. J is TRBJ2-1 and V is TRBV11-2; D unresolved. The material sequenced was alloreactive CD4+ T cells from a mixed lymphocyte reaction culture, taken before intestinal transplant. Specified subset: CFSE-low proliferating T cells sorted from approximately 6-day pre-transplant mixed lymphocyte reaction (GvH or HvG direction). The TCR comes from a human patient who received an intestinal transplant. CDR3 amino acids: CASSLDLRVSRGQFF. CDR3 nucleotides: TGTGCCAGCAGCTTGGACCTTAGGGTGAGTCGTGGGCAGTTCTTC.